This T cell receptor (beta chain) was captured in a study of T cell repertoires in cytomegalovirus infection. Study-wide findings and caveats: CMV-specific TCR beta clonotypes restricted by HLA-C dominated the ex vivo response.

TCRdb itself ran the reads through MiXCR, one entry per CDR3 protein. This table has just under 550,000 distinct CDR3 sequences, 26% appearing once. V was clipped by 1 base and J by 5 bases; unmatched bases: 13. The CDR3 runs 19 residues. CDR1 is LGHNA and CDR2 is YSLEER in the germline V gene. This clonotype came up a few times. Its target is not known. Sequenced sample: PBMCs. The V gene is TRBV4-3, the J gene TRBJ2-1; 11 nucleotides align to TRBD2. This TCR was sampled from a human donor in good health (CMV status not recorded). Some clones in this sample may be carry-over from other donors' samples. The CDR3 spells CASSQAMTSGNLGDNEQFF. DNA for the CDR3: TGCGCCAGCAGCCAAGCCATGACTAGCGGGAATCTCGGGGACAATGAGCAGTTCTTC.